Included here is one T cell receptor (beta chain) sequence, with context. The target of this receptor is not known. Base-call qualities are not available, and no considerably larger clone is one nucleotide away. V is pared back by 5 bases and J by 5 bases, with 12 bases lying between the germline termini. From the cysteine up to the phenylalanine, the CDR3 has a length of 13 residues. CDR3 DNA only is kept here, 39 bases in frame from base 1. The germline V gene encodes CDR1 SGDLS and CDR2 YYNGEE. The data are from a study of somatic mutations in cytotoxic T cells in rheumatoid arthritis (dated by TCRdb to the late 2010s). Regarding the research as a whole: Before any treatment started and right after they were diagnosed, patients gave peripheral blood samples (under 32 ml EDTA). Some V beta antibody-stained T-cell populations were flow-sorted on a FACSAria II or Sony SH800 at nearly 100% purity, and sorted V beta1+ cells also underwent TCRB sequencing. The study asked whether expanded CD8+ T-cell clones in newly diagnosed, untreated rheumatoid arthritis carry somatic mutations, and used TCRB deep sequencing to characterize clonality. For 65 to 80 rheumatoid arthritis patients and more than 15 healthy controls, TCRB deep sequencing was carried out. Patients and controls did not essentially differ in median age, which was nearly identical between the groups. What the research found in general, with its limitations: Viral specificity could not be ruled out by absence from virus-specific databases, and the antigen targets of the expanded CD8+ clones remained unknown. The largest CD8+ clone made up more than 20% of CD8+ cells in about an eighth of the roughly 60 patients, and blood and synovial fluid shared several identical CD8+ TCRB sequences. CD8+ T-cell clonality did not differ significantly between rheumatoid arthritis patients and age-matched healthy controls. Healthy controls showed no age-related increase in CD8+ clonality, whereas patients did (Spearman r of about 0.53). The finding that TRBV07 was slightly underrepresented in patients was left unadjusted for multiple comparisons.

TCRB CDR3 sequencing used the immunoSEQ assay on genomic DNA. The paper's processing steps were these. Patient CD8+ clones larger than 1% were compared against published virus-specific TCRB sequences, and only a few matched. The analyses included only productive TCRB rearrangements. A clone was defined by a unique TCRB CDR3 sequence, and clonality was computed as a productive clonality index based on Shannon entropy. Repertoire overlap for a pair of samples was computed from each clone's template counts relative to total templates per sample. Flow cytometry-measured V-gene usage correlated with V-gene usage from TCRB sequencing, with a Spearman r of roughly 0.61. TCRdb mirrors the immuneACCESS table, restricted to in-frame sequences. Some clones are absent from its copies; in checked studies, under half trace to an unresolved V gene, and the reason for the others is unknown. Clonal size and the V and J genes are those of that table, whereas D and trimming came from the DNA. This sample comprises about 19,000 clones, around four fifths of them detected only once. The ten largest make up roughly 13% of the sample.

CD4+ and CD8+ cells were isolated by positive magnetic bead selection on an AutoMACS, and purity was checked by flow cytometry. Initial screening for clonal expansions relied on flow cytometry with a TCR V beta antibody panel, after which sorted CD8+ fractions underwent TCRB deep sequencing for characterization. Peripheral blood mononuclear cells were isolated by Ficoll-Paque PLUS density gradient separation. Nucleospin Tissue or Tissue XS kits were used to extract DNA from CD4-enriched, CD8-enriched or PBMC samples, and a Qubit 2.0 fluorometer was used for quantification. The material sequenced was CD8+ T cells sorted from blood. The chain joins TRBV9 to TRBJ2-3; no D segment can be confidently identified. This clonotype originated in an adult with rheumatoid arthritis. The CDR3 protein is CASRDLSGDTQYF. DNA sequence: TGTGCCAGCAGGGACCTATCTGGAGATACGCAGTATTTT. Reference TRBV9 and TRBJ2-3 proteins supply the regions before and after the CDR3; the full variable domain is: DSGVTQTPKHLITATGQRVTLRCSPRSGDLSVYWYQQSLDQGLQFLIQYYNGEERAKGNILERFSAQQFPDLHSELNLSSLELGDSALYFCASRDLSGDTQYFGPGTRLTVL.